The 26 T cell receptor beta chains presented below share a single source sample, sequenced in a study of blood T cell repertoires in COVID-19. Profiled with immunoSEQ multiplex PCR; TCRdb holds only in-frame clones, not every one. The repertoire includes roughly 160,000 clones, about four fifths of them detected once, and 8.1% sits in the top ten. Sample: peripheral blood. These receptors all stem from a woman in her sixties or seventies with COVID-19, enrolled during active disease.

This sequence joins TRBV6-5 and TRBJ2-3, with 12 bases identical to TRBD2. CDR3 length equals 15 residues. The junction had 7 bases not matched to a gene; V was cut back by 6 bases and J by 6 bases. CDR1 and CDR2 from the germline V gene are MNHEY and SVGAGI. The CDR3 protein is CASRTLAGGFDTQYF. CDR3 DNA: TGTGCCAGCAGGACACTAGCGGGGGGTTTCGATACGCAGTATTTT.

CDR3 DNA: TGTGCCAGCAGCTTACGGCTGCAGGGAGGGCAGCCCCAGCATTTT. Protein product: CASSLRLQGGQPQHF. V is TRBV7-8 and J is TRBJ1-5; D possibly corresponds to TRBD1 (5 bases). This CDR3 has 15 residues. Trimming removed 2 bases from V and 7 bases from J, with 15 bases in between. Germline V gene data show CDR1 as SGHVS and CDR2 as FQNEAQ.

The table lists this clone with a few counts. The V gene is TRBV28, the J gene TRBJ2-7; no clear D gene. The germline V and J ends were trimmed by 6 bases and 5 bases, with 20 bases remaining between them. The CDR3 totals 15 residues. Germline assignment: CDR1 MDHEN and CDR2 SYDVKM. The CDR3 protein is CASSPKKSRQHEQYF. The CDR3 coding sequence is TGTGCCAGCAGCCCTAAAAAGTCGCGGCAGCACGAGCAGTACTTC.

This clone was seen just once. The V call is TRBV6-6, the J call TRBJ1-5; 8 bases line up with TRBD1. Germline CDR1 reads MNHNY; CDR2 reads SVGAGI (reference sequence). The length of the CDR3 is 16 residues. The ends lost 6 bases at V and 5 bases at J; junction bases unmatched: 12. The CDR3 is CASSLPDRGGDQPQHF. CDR3 in DNA: TGTGCCAGCAGCCTGCCCGACAGGGGAGGGGATCAGCCCCAGCATTTT.

In this sample, this clone turned up once. V is TRBV29-1 and J is TRBJ1-1; TRBD1 agrees at 7 bases. Germline V gives CDR1 SQVTM, CDR2 ANQGSEA. The CDR3 runs 14 residues. V was clipped by 7 bases and J by 0 bases; unmatched bases: 8. CDR3: CSAWDSGMNTEAFF. The DNA of the CDR3 is TGCAGCGCCTGGGACAGCGGCATGAACACTGAAGCTTTCTTT.

This chain joins TRBV6-5 and TRBJ2-7; 9 bases align to TRBD1. J lost 7 bases, V lost 0 bases, and 10 bases had no gene match. CDR1 MNHEY and CDR2 SVGAGI come from the germline V gene. The CDR3 extends over 16 amino acids. CDR3 nucleotide sequence: TGTGCCAGCAGTTACTCTTGGGACAGGGTTCAGCGAGAGCAGTACTTC. The encoded protein is CASSYSWDRVQREQYF.

The rearrangement uses TRBV7-9 and TRBJ2-5; D gene ambiguous. The germline V gene encodes CDR1 SEHNR and CDR2 FQNEAQ (reference sequence). V was shortened by 11 bases and J by 2 bases, with 21 bases between the two germline ends. The CDR3 has 15 residues. The CDR3 spells CASLSEPPQQETQYF. The CDR3 bases are TGTGCCTCTTTGAGCGAGCCACCTCAACAAGAGACCCAGTACTTC.

This clone has only one observation. V and J are TRBV5-1 and TRBJ2-7; 8 bases align to TRBD2. The CDR3 has 15 amino acids. V dropped 0 bases and J dropped 7; count of bases not matched to a gene: 9. Germline V lookup: CDR1 SGHRS, CDR2 YFSETQ. This CDR3 is CASSLGGGRSEEQYF. The CDR3 DNA is TGCGCCAGCAGCTTGGGAGGCGGGAGGTCGGAAGAGCAGTACTTC.

This sequence joins TRBV6-5 and TRBJ1-2; tentatively, D is TRBD1 (5 bases). V was clipped by 2 bases and J by 4 bases, with 11 bases between them. This CDR3 comprises 14 residues. Germline V lookup: CDR1 MNHEY, CDR2 SVGAGI. CDR3 residues: CASSYSQGTYGYTF. The CDR3 DNA is TGTGCCAGCAGTTACAGTCAGGGCACCTATGGCTACACCTTC.

The genes are TRBV27 and TRBJ2-1, with 13 bases aligning to TRBD2. The CDR3 is made up of 18 amino acids. V lost 2 bases to trimming and J lost 0 bases; unmatched junction nucleotides: 4. Germline loops: CDR1 MNHEY, CDR2 SMNVEV (reference sequence). CDR3: CASSLGRTSGSSYNEQFF. The CDR3 DNA sequence: TGTGCCAGCAGTTTAGGACGGACTAGCGGGAGCTCCTACAATGAGCAGTTCTTC.

The chain joins TRBV30 to TRBJ1-1, with 7 bases fitting TRBD1. In germline, CDR1 is GTSNPN, CDR2 SVGIG (reference sequence). This CDR3 is 14 amino acids long. V shed 1 base and J 3 bases; nucleotides not matched to a gene: 5. The chain's CDR3 is CAWSGDREDTEAFF. DNA for the CDR3: TGTGCCTGGAGTGGAGACAGGGAGGACACTGAAGCTTTCTTT.

This sequence joins TRBV2 and TRBJ2-7, with no clear D. The germline V gene encodes CDR1 SNHLY and CDR2 FYNNEI. V lost 8 bases, J lost 2 bases, and 13 bases lay in between. The CDR3 is made up of 13 amino acids. The CDR3 nucleotides are TGTGCCAGCGGTTGGCCCCATACCTACGAGCAGTACGTC. Protein: CASGWPHTYEQYV.

The V gene is TRBV10-3, the J gene TRBJ2-2, with 9 bases matching TRBD1. CDR1 is ENHRY and CDR2 is SYGVKD in the germline V gene. CDR3 length equals 17 residues. Germline trimming cut 3 bases from V and 8 bases from J; bases unmatched to any gene: 13. The CDR3 region has the DNA TGTGCCATCAGTGAAACCGGGACAGGGCAACCTAGAGGGGAGCTGTTTTTT. Translated, it gives CAISETGTGQPRGELFF.

The CDR3 DNA reads as TGTGCCAGCAGTTTCGTGGCGGGAATCACCTACAATGAGCAGTTCTTC. Encoded protein: CASSFVAGITYNEQFF. The rearrangement joins TRBV28 to TRBJ2-1; D may be TRBD2 (6 bases). V lost 3 bases and J 2 bases, leaving 14 bases between the germline ends. The germline gives CDR1 MDHEN, CDR2 SYDVKM. This CDR3 has 16 residues.

The chain combines TRBV18 with TRBJ2-1; 9 bases align to TRBD2. Germline CDR1 and CDR2: KGHSH and LQKENI. This CDR3 is 16 amino acids long. The ends lost 4 bases at V and 5 bases at J; junction bases unmatched: 9. The CDR3 DNA is TGTGCCAGCTCACTAGTCCGGACTAGCGTAGACAATGAGCAGTTCTTC. It yields the protein CASSLVRTSVDNEQFF.

This clone was counted once. The genes are TRBV7-9 and TRBJ2-1; no clear D gene. Trimming took off 8 bases at V and 6 bases at J, with 17 bases between the two ends. The CDR3 contains 14 residues. Germline values: CDR1 SEHNR, CDR2 FQNEAQ (reference sequence). This chain's CDR3 is CASHTQVGSNEQFF. As DNA, the CDR3 is TGTGCCAGCCATACTCAGGTTGGGTCCAATGAGCAGTTCTTC.

The CDR3 sequence: CASSQGQVYEQYF. CDR3 nucleotide sequence: TGCGCCAGCAGCCAGGGTCAGGTGTACGAGCAGTACTTC. The chain couples TRBV5-1 to TRBJ2-7, with D tentatively TRBD1 (5 bases). The CDR3 sequence is 13 residues long. The V end lost 4 bases, the J end lost 4 bases, and 12 bases lay between the germline ends. Germline CDR1 is SGHRS and CDR2 is YFSETQ.

This chain joins TRBV2 and TRBJ2-1; D remains unclear. This CDR3 spans 10 amino acids. The germline gives CDR1 SNHLY, CDR2 FYNNEI. V was trimmed by 8 bases and J by 9 bases, leaving 8 bases between them. CDR3 bases: TGTGCCAGCGGCTCGGGTGAGCAGTTCTTC. This sequence encodes CASGSGEQFF.

This chain joins TRBV7-2 and TRBJ2-1; TRBD2 agrees at 7 bases. Per germline, CDR1 SGHTA and CDR2 FQGNSA. V shed 5 bases and J 7 bases; nucleotides not matched to a gene: 11. The CDR3 sequence is 15 residues long. The CDR3 sequence: CASSQAGTSRNEQFF. In nucleotides, the CDR3 is TGTGCCAGCAGCCAAGCGGGGACCTCGCGGAATGAGCAGTTCTTC.

The chain employs TRBV4-3 and TRBJ1-6; 9 bases line up with TRBD1. Looked up from germline, CDR1 is LGHNA and CDR2 is YSLEER. CDR3 size: 15 residues. The junction had 3 bases not matched to a gene; V was cut back by 4 bases and J by 5 bases. The CDR3 region has the DNA TGCGCCAGCAGCCCCGACAGGGGGAATAATTCACCCCTCCACTTT. As protein: CASSPDRGNNSPLHF.

The CDR3 sequence: CASRTRAGTGGLYEQYF. In DNA, the CDR3 is TGTGCCAGCAGAACCCGGGCAGGGACAGGGGGCCTGTACGAGCAGTACTTC. This chain uses TRBV28 with TRBJ2-7; the match to TRBD1 covers 12 bases. This CDR3 has 17 residues. Germline V gene data show CDR1 as MDHEN and CDR2 as SYDVKM. V was pared by 6 bases and J by 4 bases, with 13 bases of the junction left unmatched.

The V and J genes are TRBV4-2 and TRBJ2-3, with 9 bases identical to TRBD2. The CDR3 totals 16 residues. In germline, CDR1 is LGHNA, CDR2 YNFKEQ. V lost 6 bases, J lost 5 bases, and 12 bases stayed unmatched. The DNA for the CDR3 is TGTGCCAGCAGTGCGGTTGGCGGGAGGGCCGGAGATACGCAGTATTTT. Translation gives CASSAVGGRAGDTQYF.

The V gene is TRBV29-1, the J gene TRBJ1-1; D not certain. The CDR3 runs 15 residues. V lost 7 bases and J 3 bases, leaving 21 bases between the germline ends. CDR1 SQVTM and CDR2 ANQGSEA come from the germline V gene. The CDR3 region is CSALVPPGMDTEAFF. The CDR3 region has the DNA TGCAGCGCTCTGGTGCCGCCGGGGATGGACACTGAAGCTTTCTTT.

The sample holds a few counts of this clone. The CDR3 spells CASSIGSENYGYTF. Here the CDR3 DNA reads TGTGCCAGTAGTATAGGTTCGGAGAACTATGGCTACACCTTC. The V and J genes are TRBV19 and TRBJ1-2; D is uncertain. This CDR3 has 14 residues. CDR1 and CDR2 from the germline V gene are LNHDA and SQIVND (reference sequence). With 1 base removed from V and 2 bases from J, the gap between germline ends came to 8 bases.

The chain is built from TRBV3-1 (or the pseudogene TRBV3-2) and TRBJ2-1; perhaps TRBD2 as D (5 bases). The CDR3 is made up of 15 amino acids. Germline assignment: CDR1 LGHDT and CDR2 YNNKEL (reference sequence). V was cut by 0 bases and J by 8 bases, with 14 bases left in between. For the CDR3, the DNA is TGTGCCAGCAGCCAAGATGGAGGAGGTAGCGATGAGCAGTTCTTC. Translating it yields CASSQDGGGSDEQFF.

CDR3 coding DNA: TGCGCCAGCAGCTTGGCCGGTGTAACCACAGATACGCAGTATTTT. As protein: CASSLAGVTTDTQYF. The V and J genes are TRBV5-1 and TRBJ2-3; D ambiguous. CDR3 size: 15 residues. V lost 0 bases to trimming and J lost 2 bases, with 10 bases between them. Germline V gene lookup returns CDR1 SGHRS and CDR2 YFSETQ.